Sequencing of this T cell receptor (beta chain) was carried out in a study of blood T cell repertoires in COVID-19. As for the study in general: Samples came from the United States, Italy and Spain, spanning acute and convalescent COVID-19. Nucleic acid was either cDNA or gDNA, and it came from T cells, B-cell-depleted T cells, or PBMCs.

Authors' processing steps: Estimated nucleated cell counts came from reference gene primer amplification. The data were produced by immunoSEQ multiplex PCR, yet TCRdb's version contains in-frame clones alone and is incomplete. Clone size and the V and J calls come from that table; the DNA yielded D and trimming. The top ten hold approximately 8.1% of the sample, which has 75,000 to 90,000 clones, approximately 86% seen once. Germline V CDR1 and CDR2: SQVTM, ANQGSEA. The CDR3 runs to 13 residues. V lost 4 bases, J lost 0 bases, and 8 bases lay in between. V and J are TRBV29-1 and TRBJ2-3; no reliable D call. This sequence was found in an elderly man with active or convalescent COVID-19. Input material: peripheral blood. The CDR3 reads CSVGLWSTDTQYF. In nucleotides, the CDR3 is TGCAGCGTTGGACTCTGGAGCACAGATACGCAGTATTTT.